The clone carrying this TCR beta chain was detected only a few times. What it recognizes is unknown. These data come from a study of T-cell memory formation after mild COVID-19. The V gene's germline CDR1 is SGDLS and CDR2 YYNGEE. The CDR3 covers 15 residues. J was trimmed by 4 bases and V by 0 bases; bases with no gene match: 2. Using constant-segment primers, 5'RACE produced TCR alpha and TCR beta cDNA libraries carrying sample barcodes and UMIs. One entry per CDR3 protein, called by TCRdb with MiXCR from the 5' RACE reads. This sample has 430,000 or so distinct CDR3 sequences, with about 23% found just once. Overall study findings and caveats: The study found balanced CD4/CD8 in clones contracting day 15 to 85 and a CD4+ lean in later expanders.

This TCR was sampled from an adult woman who had mild COVID-19 (a few samples of this study predate the infection). Cell type and time point are not known. The rearrangement uses TRBV9 and TRBJ2-2, with TRBD1 identical over 8 bases. Material for sequencing was PBMCs or a T cell subset sorted from them (not recorded which). CDR3 in amino acids: CASSVAQGGTGELFF. In nucleotides, the CDR3 is TGTGCCAGCAGCGTAGCACAGGGGGGCACCGGGGAGCTGTTTTTT.